This TCR beta chain comes out of a study of cytomegalovirus exposure and HLA in healthy donors (dated by TCRdb to the late 2010s). In the study overall: An earlier analysis of some 550 of the donors reported about 250 Gb of sequence data and more than 90 million unique TCR beta sequences from about 179 million T cells. An early release that covered more than 550 HLA-typed donors contained around 300 gigabases of sequencing data and tens of millions of unique TCR sequences. Among the roughly 400 genotyped donors, approximately 81% belonged to the genetic ancestry cluster associated with self-reported Caucasian donors. The study aimed to test whether cataloging public T cell receptors could reveal signatures of past pathogen exposure. The study profiled the T cell repertoires of more than 500 subjects by immunosequencing and related them to cytomegalovirus serostatus. Besides the first cohort of 666 subjects, a separate validation cohort made up of 95 to 150 different subjects was used. To predict cytomegalovirus infection status, the study combined high-throughput TCR immunosequencing, statistical association of individual TCRs with disease status, and machine learning. A later analysis re-examined previously published TCR beta repertoires from just over 650 donors and added high-resolution HLA genotyping to investigate patterns of TCR occurrence. Rather than drawing on any new phenotypic data, the later analysis identified candidate immune exposures from TCR beta sequences and the way those sequences occurred across donors. In an earlier analysis of 587 of the donors, high-throughput TCR beta sequencing was used to judge whether each TCR beta V gene segment behaved as functional or pseudogenic. Alongside the repertoire data, information on donor age, sex, ethnicity and CMV serostatus was compiled. In a later genetic analysis, genome-wide SNP genotypes for 398 of the 666 donors were used, and that subset was treated as a discovery cohort. All discovery cohort repertoires had been generated using a single sequencing platform. HLA typing covered class I and class II loci at four-digit resolution. Typing coverage differed by locus: A, B, C, DRB1 and DQB1 were typed in about 629-630 donors, DQA1 in 522, DPA1 in around 580, and DPB1 in around 490. About 5 DR-DQ haplotypes were handled as single units for association and clustering, since linkage in the cohort was strong. Across approximately 400 genotyped donors of the cohort, an average of about 240,000 unique TCR beta nucleotide sequences per donor were sequenced, and roughly 20% of those sequences were non-productive.

The cohort comprised 550 to 700 healthy bone marrow donors. Cohort members were all nominally healthy when sampled, although unrecorded immune exposures were likely present. The donor was CMV seronegative and belonged to the group of under 400 seronegative cohort members. A peripheral blood sample was provided by each donor, and peripheral blood mononuclear cells were used for TCR beta sequencing. The Qiagen DNeasy Blood Extraction Kit was used to extract genomic DNA from the blood cell samples. Preparation of the library involved the immunoSEQ multiplex PCR assay. A mixture of 60 forward primers for TCR Vbeta segments and 13 reverse primers for TCR Jbeta segments was used in the multiplex PCR. The CDR3 region of rearranged TCR beta genes was amplified from genomic DNA by a multiplex PCR assay. The Illumina HiSeq System was used to sequence the amplified TCR beta libraries as 87-base-pair reads. Under the source paper's analysis protocol: In a later analysis, roughly 80 million unique TCR beta chains were counted across the approximately 670 repertoires, and roughly 11 million of these chains were shared by at least two donors. To remove PCR and sequencing errors, raw reads were error-corrected and collapsed into unique sequences using a nearest-neighbor algorithm that merged closely related sequences. Alignment of CDR3 sequences to IMGT reference sequences was used to assign V, D and J gene segments. For a sequence to be retained, a match of at least six nucleotides to both a V gene segment and a J gene segment was required. A rearrangement counted as productive if the CDR3 had no stop codons and remained in frame with V and J, and every other rearrangement counted as non-productive. Following IMGT convention, CDR3 was defined as the stretch from the second conserved V-encoded cysteine to the conserved J-encoded phenylalanine. In an earlier analysis of just under 600 of the donors, sequences lacking an unambiguous match to a single V gene segment were excluded. An earlier analysis of 550 to 650 of the donors classified V segments as functional when productive rearrangements were above 56.7% and as segregating when the standard deviation between donors was above 5%. A statistical classification framework was developed to diagnose cytomegalovirus status using the catalog of TCR beta chain sequences. A later analysis assigned V and J genes by comparing TCR nucleotide sequences with IMGT/GENE-DB human TR gene sequences. In a later analysis, CDR3 sequences and most-parsimonious VDJ recombination scenarios were assigned using the TCRdist pipeline. In a later analysis, each TCR beta chain was defined by its CDR3 amino acid sequence together with its V-gene family, and reads lacking a unique V-gene family were excluded. In a later analysis, approximately 640 highly shared, low-generation-probability nucleotide sequences were removed to address suspected cross-contamination and a sequencing artifact. In a later analysis, a clonal expansion index for each public chain was calculated from normalized within-repertoire ranks of inferred template counts. Generation probabilities in a later analysis came from a VDJ recombination model fitted to out-of-frame rearrangements, and those results were checked against IGoR. Hypergeometric tests were used in a later analysis to score TCR-TCR, TCR-HLA and TCR-CMV co-occurrence, with a repertoire-size bias correction applied to the TCR pairs. A later analysis estimated false discovery rates by permuting HLA or CMV assignments 20 times. In a later analysis, co-occurring TCRs were grouped using DBSCAN, and TCRdist sequence similarity was added for clustering within HLA-allele-positive subsets. Repertoires with fewer than 30,000 or more than 120,000 public chains were left out of co-occurrence clustering, as were five repertoires with anomalous nucleotide sharing. In TCRdb, the immuneACCESS table is reduced to in-frame sequences with V and J assigned. These tables do not hold every clone; where another copy was compared, an unresolved V gene accounts for under half, and the others remain unexplained. V, J and clone size reflect that table, while D and trimming were determined from the DNA. The sample table shows about 250,000 clones, and roughly two thirds are seen once. Of the sample, approximately 2.5% is held by the ten largest clones.

Including the terminal cysteine and phenylalanine, the CDR3 comprises 15 residues. This entry keeps only the CDR3 DNA: 45 bases, framed from base 1. CDR1 and CDR2, looked up from the germline V gene, are WSHSY and SAAADI. V and J lose 1 base and 4 bases, and a span of 11 bases separates them. About this clone itself: The antigen it binds to is not known. No base quality values were provided; no much bigger clone lies one nucleotide off. Other DNA sequences within the sample encode an identical CDR3.

The paper as a whole reports these results and caveats: A further reported finding was that TCR beta sequences accurately predicted the HLA-A and HLA-B alleles for most subjects in the first cohort. Sequencing depth was assumed to be roughly uniform across donors in the presence/absence analyses, though that assumption may not hold. A later analysis found that HLA-associated TCR beta chains were more clonally expanded and had lower generation probabilities than equally common non-associated chains. V-gene and J-gene trimming of TCR beta chains was associated with a missense DCLRE1C variant in a later genetic analysis, and the association was replicated in an independent cohort. In a later analysis, most CMV-associated TCR beta chains were found to appear HLA-restricted, with HLA associations seemingly driven largely by CMV exposure. HLA typing was unavailable for some donors at each locus, so association tests used only the typed subset. Strong co-occurrence of HLA alleles, especially DR and DQ, made assigning TCR associations to individual alleles difficult. Cytomegalovirus status was reported to be diagnosed by the classifier with high specificity and sensitivity in both the original and validation cohorts. In a later analysis, several top co-occurrence clusters were reported to appear linked to parvovirus B19, influenza, CMV and Epstein-Barr virus. Most TCR sequences were seen in very few donors, while some public TCRs were found in many individuals. In an earlier analysis of around 500 of the donors, most TCR beta V segments appeared in productive rearrangements about 87% or about 30% of the time, broadly matching IMGT annotations. Immune exposure information for the cohort was limited to CMV serostatus. The authors suggested that the approach could potentially be extended to other disease states and immunological phenotypes. In the study, approximately 150 TCR beta chains were listed as associated with cytomegalovirus. At a false discovery rate of 0.05, a later analysis linked under 20,000 TCR beta sequences to specific HLA alleles. A cluster of highly shared sequence variants was judged likely to be a technical artifact of the sequencing pipeline. Correlated functional status among segregating V segments might reflect linkage disequilibrium, but an unknown experimental factor could not be ruled out. In vitro tests confirmed that a few of the cytomegalovirus-associated TCR beta chains recognize cytomegalovirus antigens. In a later genetic analysis, fewer N-insertions in productive TCRs were reported among donors in an Asian-associated ancestry cluster than the roughly 700-donor mean. The cohort was sequenced for TCR beta chains only, and without alpha or paired-chain data the features that could be detected were limited. The 87-base-pair reads could not distinguish some IMGT-functional V segments, including TRBV6-2 and TRBV6-3, so those segments were excluded. Because counts were too low, about 15 rarely observed V segments, including chromosome 9 orphons, were left out of the earlier analysis of 587 of the donors. According to a later analysis, TCR association rates differed among HLA loci, with DRB1 alleles showing the most associated TCRs and HLA-C alleles showing the fewest.

Sequencing was carried out using PBMCs. Here the chain combines TRBV10-2 and TRBJ1-5, with a tentative D gene TRBD1 over 6 matching bases. The sequence was collected from a female donor in good health and CMV-seronegative. The CDR3 sequence is CASSEFRQGNQPQHF. The DNA sequence is as follows: TGCGCCAGCAGTGAGTTCAGGCAGGGGAATCAGCCCCAGCATTTT.